The present TCR beta chain was sequenced within a study of blood T cell repertoires in COVID-19. Study context: COVID-19 samples, acute and convalescent, were from the United States, Italy and Spain. T cells, B-cell-depleted T cells, or PBMCs supplied cDNA or gDNA.

In the original analysis: Reference gene primer amplification yielded estimated nucleated cell counts. Profiling relied on immunoSEQ multiplex PCR, and the TCRdb table lists in-frame clones only, not all of them. That table supplies the V and J calls and clone size; D and trimming were determined from the DNA. Here the sample spans roughly 39,000 clones, approximately 85% being singletons. CDR1 is GTSNPN and CDR2 is SVGIG in the germline V gene (reference sequence). This CDR3 has 15 amino acids. V dropped 2 bases and J dropped 3 bases, with 16 bases sitting between them. Sequenced input: peripheral blood. This sequence was found in a human donor in a cohort sampled during active COVID-19. The rearrangement uses TRBV30 and TRBJ2-5; perhaps TRBD1 as D (7 bases). The CDR3 spells CAWSLQGRGEETQYF. The CDR3 coding sequence is TGTGCCTGGAGTCTCCAGGGCAGGGGGGAAGAGACCCAGTACTTC.